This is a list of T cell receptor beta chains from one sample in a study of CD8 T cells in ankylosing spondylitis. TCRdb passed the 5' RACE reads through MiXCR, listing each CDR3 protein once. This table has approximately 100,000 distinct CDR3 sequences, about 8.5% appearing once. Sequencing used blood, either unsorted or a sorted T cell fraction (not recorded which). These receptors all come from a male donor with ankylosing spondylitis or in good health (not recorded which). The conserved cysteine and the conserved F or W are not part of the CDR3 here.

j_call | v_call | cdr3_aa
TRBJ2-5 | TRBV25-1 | ASSEGGPGAQY
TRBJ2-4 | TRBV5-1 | ASSALGSSQY
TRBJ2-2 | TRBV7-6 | ASSFRHTGELF
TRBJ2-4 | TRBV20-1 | SARSWRENPLLENIQY
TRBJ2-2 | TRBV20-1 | SAASGSKGTGELF
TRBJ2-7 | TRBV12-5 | ASGLAKSGLEFYEQY
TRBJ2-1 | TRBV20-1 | SARDRLAGGSYNEQF
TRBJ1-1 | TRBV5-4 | ASSLDPYQNTEAF
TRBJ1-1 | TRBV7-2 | ASSTTANTEAF
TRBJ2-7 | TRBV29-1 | SVEVTSYEQY
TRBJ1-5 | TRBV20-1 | SARVLTGGSNQPQH
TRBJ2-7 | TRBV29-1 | SVWTGRSSYEQY
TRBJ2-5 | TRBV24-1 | ATSEGGQVQETQY
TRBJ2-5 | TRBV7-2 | ASSLAGRDQETQY
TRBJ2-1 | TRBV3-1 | ASSQYKYNEQF
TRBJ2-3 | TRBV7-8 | ASSLAWGSGSGGSTDTQY
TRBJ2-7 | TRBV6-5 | ASSYSPLDGGRNEQY
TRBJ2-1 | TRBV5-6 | ASSPGLAGVTWF
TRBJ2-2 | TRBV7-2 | ASSFNAGELF
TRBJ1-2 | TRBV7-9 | ASSSPWAGEVLYGYT
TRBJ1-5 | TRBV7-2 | ASSLGGKWNQPQH
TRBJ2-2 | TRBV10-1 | ASSDTNTGELF
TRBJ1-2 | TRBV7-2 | ASSLSRGGGYT
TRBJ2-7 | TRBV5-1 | ASSPETYEQY
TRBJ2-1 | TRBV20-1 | SARSWGRTYNEQF
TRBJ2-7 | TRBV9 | ASSVGQGGLSEQY
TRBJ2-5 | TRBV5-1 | ASSLGQGSGGTQY
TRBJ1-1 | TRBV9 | ASSVGKDRGRGTEAF
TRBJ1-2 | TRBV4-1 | ASSQVSGDYDHT
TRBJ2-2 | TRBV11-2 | ASSSQRGGSAGELF
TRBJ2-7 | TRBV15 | ATSRDRERAYEQY
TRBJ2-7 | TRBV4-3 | ASSQRKTSGRAGGYEQY
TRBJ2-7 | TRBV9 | ASSVGQGFSYEQY
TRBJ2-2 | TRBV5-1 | ASTGQENTGELF
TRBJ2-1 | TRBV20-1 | SARESGGRALIEQF
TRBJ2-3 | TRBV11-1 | ASSERRDPMYTQY
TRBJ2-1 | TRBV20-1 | SAHTSGSYNEQF
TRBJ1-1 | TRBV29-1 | SVEGTEAF
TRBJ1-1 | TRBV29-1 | SVQGASTEAF
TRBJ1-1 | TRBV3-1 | ASSQDFPRNATSIEAF
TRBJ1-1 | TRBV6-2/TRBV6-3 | ASTDGFQEAF
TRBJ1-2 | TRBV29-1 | SVALGLNYGYT
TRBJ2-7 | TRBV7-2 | ASSLVEGPYEQY
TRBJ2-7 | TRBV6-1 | ASCNRDSRNEQY
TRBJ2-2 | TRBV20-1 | SARDQRGGATGELF
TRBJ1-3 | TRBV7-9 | ASSLGRASGNTIY
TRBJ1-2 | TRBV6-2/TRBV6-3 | ASSPRLKERYT
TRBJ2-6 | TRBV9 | ASSEELAGPFSGANVLT
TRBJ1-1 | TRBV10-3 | AISDKPGQVNTEAF
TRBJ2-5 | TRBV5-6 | ASSLNTETQY
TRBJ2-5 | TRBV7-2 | ASSVVVWEETQY
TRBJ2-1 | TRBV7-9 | ASSFSTYNEQF
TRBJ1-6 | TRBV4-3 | ASSQEYALGSPLH
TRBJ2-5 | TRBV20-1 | SAKDSQETQY
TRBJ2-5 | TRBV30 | AWKTGLVQETQY
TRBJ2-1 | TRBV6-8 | ASSYSGGADDNEQF